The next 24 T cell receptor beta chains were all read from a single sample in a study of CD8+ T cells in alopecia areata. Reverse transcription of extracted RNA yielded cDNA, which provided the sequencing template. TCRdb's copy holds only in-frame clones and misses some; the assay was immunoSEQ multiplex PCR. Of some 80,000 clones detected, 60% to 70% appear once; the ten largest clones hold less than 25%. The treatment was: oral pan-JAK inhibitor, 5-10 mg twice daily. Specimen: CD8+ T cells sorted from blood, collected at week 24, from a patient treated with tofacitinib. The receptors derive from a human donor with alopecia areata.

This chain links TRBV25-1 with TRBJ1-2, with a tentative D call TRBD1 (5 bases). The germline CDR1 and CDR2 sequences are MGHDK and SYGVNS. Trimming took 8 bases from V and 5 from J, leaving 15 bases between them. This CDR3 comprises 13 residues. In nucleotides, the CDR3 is TGTGCCAGCGGAGGAGAGAGGGGTTATGGCTACACCTTC. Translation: CASGGERGYGYTF.

The CDR3, as DNA: TGTGCCAGCAGCTTAGAGGGGGCGATCTATGGCTACACCTTC. Its protein product is CASSLEGAIYGYTF. The chain links TRBV7-9 to TRBJ1-2; 7 nucleotides align to TRBD1. The CDR3 length is 14 residues. Germline loops: CDR1 SEHNR, CDR2 FQNEAQ (reference sequence). V was clipped by 1 base and J by 4 bases; unmatched bases: 3. The entire variable domain, with the rest obtained from reference TRBV7-9 and TRBJ1-2, is as follows: DTGVSQNPRHKITKRGQNVTFRCDPISEHNRLYWYRQTLGQGPEFLTYFQNEAQLEKSRLLSDRFSAERPKGSFSTLEIQRTEQGDSAMYLCASSLEGAIYGYTFGSGTRLTVV.

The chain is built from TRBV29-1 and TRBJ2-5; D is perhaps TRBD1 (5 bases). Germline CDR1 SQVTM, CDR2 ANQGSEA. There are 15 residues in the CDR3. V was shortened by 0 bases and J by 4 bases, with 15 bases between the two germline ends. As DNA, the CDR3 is TGCAGCGTTGAAGATCTGGGCAGGGTGCCAGAGACCCAGTACTTC. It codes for CSVEDLGRVPETQYF.

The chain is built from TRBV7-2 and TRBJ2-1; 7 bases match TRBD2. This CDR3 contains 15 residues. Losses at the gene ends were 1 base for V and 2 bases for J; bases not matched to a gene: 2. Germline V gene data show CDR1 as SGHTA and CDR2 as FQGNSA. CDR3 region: CASSLGGTTYNEQFF. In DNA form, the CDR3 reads TGTGCCAGCAGCTTAGGCGGGACTACCTACAATGAGCAGTTCTTC. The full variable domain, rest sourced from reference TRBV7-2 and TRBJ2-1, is GAGVSQSPSNKVTEKGKDVELRCDPISGHTALYWYRQSLGQGLEFLIYFQGNSAPDKSGLPSDRFSAERTGGSVSTLTIQRTQQEDSAVYLCASSLGGTTYNEQFFGPGTRLTVL.

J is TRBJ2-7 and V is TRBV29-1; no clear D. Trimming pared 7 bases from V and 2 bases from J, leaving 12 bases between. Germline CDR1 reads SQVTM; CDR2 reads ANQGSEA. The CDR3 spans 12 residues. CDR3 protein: CSGVTDTYEQYF. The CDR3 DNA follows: TGCAGCGGTGTGACGGATACCTACGAGCAGTACTTC.

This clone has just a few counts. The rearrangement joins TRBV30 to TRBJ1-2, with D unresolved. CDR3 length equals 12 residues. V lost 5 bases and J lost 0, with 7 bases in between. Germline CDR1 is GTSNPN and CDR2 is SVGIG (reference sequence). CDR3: CAWAIANYGYTF. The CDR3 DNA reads TGTGCCTGGGCGATTGCTAACTATGGCTACACCTTC.

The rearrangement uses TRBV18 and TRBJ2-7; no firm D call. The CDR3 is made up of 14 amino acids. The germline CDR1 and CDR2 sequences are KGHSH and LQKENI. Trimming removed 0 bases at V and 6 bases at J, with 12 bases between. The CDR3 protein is CASSPPDPAGEQYF. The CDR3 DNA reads TGTGCCAGCTCACCACCGGACCCGGCTGGCGAGCAGTACTTC.

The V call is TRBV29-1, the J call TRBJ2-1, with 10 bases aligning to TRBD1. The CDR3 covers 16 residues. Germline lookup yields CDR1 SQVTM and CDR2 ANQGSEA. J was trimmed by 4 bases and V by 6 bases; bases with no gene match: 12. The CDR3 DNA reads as TGCAGCGTCCTAGGGGGACAGGGGCCCGGATACAATGAGCAGTTCTTC. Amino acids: CSVLGGQGPGYNEQFF.

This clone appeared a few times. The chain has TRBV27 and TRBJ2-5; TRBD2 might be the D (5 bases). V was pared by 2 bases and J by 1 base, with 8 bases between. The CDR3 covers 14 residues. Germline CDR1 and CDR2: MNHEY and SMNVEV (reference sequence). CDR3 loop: CASSLRGSQETQYF. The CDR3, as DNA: TGTGCCAGCAGTTTACGGGGAAGCCAAGAGACCCAGTACTTC.

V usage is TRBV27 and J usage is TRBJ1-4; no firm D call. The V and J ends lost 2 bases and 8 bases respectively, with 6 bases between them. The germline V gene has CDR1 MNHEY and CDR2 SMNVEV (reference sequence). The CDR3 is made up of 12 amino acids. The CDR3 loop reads CASSLLGEKLFF. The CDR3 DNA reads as TGTGCCAGCAGTTTACTGGGGGAAAAACTGTTTTTT. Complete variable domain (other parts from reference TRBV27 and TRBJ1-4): EAQVTQNPRYLITVTGKKLTVTCSQNMNHEYMSWYRQDPGLGLRQIYYSMNVEVTDKGDVPEGYKVSRKEKRNFPLILESPSPNQTSLYFCASSLLGEKLFFGSGTQLSVL.

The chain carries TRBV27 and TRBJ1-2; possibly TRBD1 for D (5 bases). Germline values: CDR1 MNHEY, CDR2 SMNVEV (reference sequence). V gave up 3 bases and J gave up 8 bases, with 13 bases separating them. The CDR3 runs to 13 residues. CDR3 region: CASSLTAVDGYTF. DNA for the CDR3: TGTGCCAGCAGTTTGACAGCAGTCGACGGCTACACCTTC.

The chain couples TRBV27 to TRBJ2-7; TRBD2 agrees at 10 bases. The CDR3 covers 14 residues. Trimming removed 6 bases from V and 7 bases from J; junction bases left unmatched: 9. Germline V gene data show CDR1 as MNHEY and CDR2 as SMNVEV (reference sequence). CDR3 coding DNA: TGTGCCAGCAGGAATCCGGGACTAGCGTGGGAGCAGTACTTC. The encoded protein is CASRNPGLAWEQYF.

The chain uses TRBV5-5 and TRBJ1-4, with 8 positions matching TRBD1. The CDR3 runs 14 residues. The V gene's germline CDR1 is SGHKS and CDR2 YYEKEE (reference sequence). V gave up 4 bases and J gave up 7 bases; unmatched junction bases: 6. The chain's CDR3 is CASSITGTGEKLFF. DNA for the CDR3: TGTGCCAGCAGCATAACCGGGACAGGTGAAAAACTGTTTTTT.

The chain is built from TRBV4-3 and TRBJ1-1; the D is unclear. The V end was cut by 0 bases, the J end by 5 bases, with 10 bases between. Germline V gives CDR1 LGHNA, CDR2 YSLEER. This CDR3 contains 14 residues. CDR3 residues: CASSQDKGLTEAFF. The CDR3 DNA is TGCGCCAGCAGCCAAGATAAGGGCCTGACTGAAGCTTTCTTT.

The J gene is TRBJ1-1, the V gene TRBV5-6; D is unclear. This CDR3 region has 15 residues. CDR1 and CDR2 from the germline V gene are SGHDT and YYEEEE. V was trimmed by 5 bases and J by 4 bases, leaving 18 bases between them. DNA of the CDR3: TGTGCCAGCAGTTTCCCGGACCCCGGAGTCACTGAAGCTTTCTTT. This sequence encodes CASSFPDPGVTEAFF.

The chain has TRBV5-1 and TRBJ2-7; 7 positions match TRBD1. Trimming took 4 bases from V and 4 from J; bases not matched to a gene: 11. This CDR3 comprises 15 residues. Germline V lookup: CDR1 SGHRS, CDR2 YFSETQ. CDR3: CASSPDDRDGYEQYF. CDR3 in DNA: TGCGCCAGCAGCCCGGACGACAGGGACGGGTACGAGCAGTACTTC.

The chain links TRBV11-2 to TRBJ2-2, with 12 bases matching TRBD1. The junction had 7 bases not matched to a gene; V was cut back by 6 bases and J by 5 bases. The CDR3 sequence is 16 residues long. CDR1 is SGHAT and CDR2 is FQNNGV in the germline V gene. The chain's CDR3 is CASRDRDRGLTGELFF. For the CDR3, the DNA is TGTGCCAGCAGGGACCGGGACAGGGGGCTTACCGGGGAGCTGTTTTTT.

The CDR3 DNA reads as TGTGCCAGCAGCGTAGGGACTAGCGGGGGCTACGAGCAGTACTTC. This translates into CASSVGTSGGYEQYF. This rearrangement joins TRBV9 to TRBJ2-7; 13 bases fit TRBD2. In germline, CDR1 is SGDLS, CDR2 YYNGEE. The V segment lost 0 bases and the J segment 3 bases; nucleotides outside the gene matches: 0. The CDR3 sequence is 15 residues long. Drawing the rest from reference TRBV9 and TRBJ2-7, the complete variable domain is DSGVTQTPKHLITATGQRVTLRCSPRSGDLSVYWYQQSLDQGLQFLIQYYNGEERAKGNILERFSAQQFPDLHSELNLSSLELGDSALYFCASSVGTSGGYEQYFGPGTRLTVT.

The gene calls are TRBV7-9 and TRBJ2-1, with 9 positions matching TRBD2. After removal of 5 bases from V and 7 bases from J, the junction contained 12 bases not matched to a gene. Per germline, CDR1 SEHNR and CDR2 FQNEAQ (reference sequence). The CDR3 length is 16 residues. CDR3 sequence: CASSPEGREGVNEQFF. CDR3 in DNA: TGTGCCAGCAGCCCCGAGGGGCGGGAGGGCGTAAATGAGCAGTTCTTC. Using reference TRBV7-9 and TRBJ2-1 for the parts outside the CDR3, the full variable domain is DTGVSQNPRHKITKRGQNVTFRCDPISEHNRLYWYRQTLGQGPEFLTYFQNEAQLEKSRLLSDRFSAERPKGSFSTLEIQRTEQGDSAMYLCASSPEGREGVNEQFFGPGTRLTVL.

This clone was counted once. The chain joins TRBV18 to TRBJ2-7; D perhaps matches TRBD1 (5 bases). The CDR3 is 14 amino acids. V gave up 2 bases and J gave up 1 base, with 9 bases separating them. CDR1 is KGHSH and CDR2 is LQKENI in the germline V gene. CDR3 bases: TGTGCCAGCTCACCAGACAGTATTTCCTACGAGCAGTACTTC. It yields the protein CASSPDSISYEQYF.

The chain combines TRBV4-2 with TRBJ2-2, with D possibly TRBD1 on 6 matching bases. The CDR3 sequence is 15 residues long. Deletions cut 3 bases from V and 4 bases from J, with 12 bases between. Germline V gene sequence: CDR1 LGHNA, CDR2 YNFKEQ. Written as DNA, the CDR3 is TGTGCCAGCAGCCATGTGGGGGCGACCACCGGGGAGCTGTTTTTT. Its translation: CASSHVGATTGELFF.

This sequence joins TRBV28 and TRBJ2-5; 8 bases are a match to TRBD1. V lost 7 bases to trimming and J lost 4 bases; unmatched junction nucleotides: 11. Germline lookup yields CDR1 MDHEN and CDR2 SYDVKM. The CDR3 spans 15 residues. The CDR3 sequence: CASTPKGTGRETQYF. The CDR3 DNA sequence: TGTGCCAGCACCCCCAAAGGGACAGGCCGAGAGACCCAGTACTTC.

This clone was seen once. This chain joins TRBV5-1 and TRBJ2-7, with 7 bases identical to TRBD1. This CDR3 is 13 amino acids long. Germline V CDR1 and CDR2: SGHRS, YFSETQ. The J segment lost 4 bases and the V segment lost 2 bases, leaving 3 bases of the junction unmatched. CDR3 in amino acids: CASSLTGVYEQYF. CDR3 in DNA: TGCGCCAGCAGCTTAACAGGGGTTTACGAGCAGTACTTC.

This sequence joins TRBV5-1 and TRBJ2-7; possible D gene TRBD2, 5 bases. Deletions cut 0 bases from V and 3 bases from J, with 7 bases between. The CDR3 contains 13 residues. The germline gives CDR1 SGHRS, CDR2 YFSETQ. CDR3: CASSLGGFYEQYF. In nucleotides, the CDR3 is TGCGCCAGCAGCTTGGGAGGGTTCTACGAGCAGTACTTC. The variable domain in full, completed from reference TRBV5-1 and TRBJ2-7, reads KAGVTQTPRYLIKTRGQQVTLSCSPISGHRSVSWYQQTPGQGLQFLFEYFSETQRNKGNFPGRFSGRQFSNSRSEMNVSTLELGDSALYLCASSLGGFYEQYFGPGTRLTVT.